This T cell receptor beta chain was captured in a study of post-analysis software for immune sequencing data. Notes on the study in general: Batch-matched samples strongly co-clustered by F measure. Patients showed TRBV5-6, TRBV5-1 and TRBV20-1 among several TRBV segments more frequent than in controls.

V lost 4 bases and J lost 3, with 18 bases in between. CDR1 and CDR2 (germline): SEHNR, FQNEAQ (reference sequence). The CDR3 sequence is 16 residues long. This clonotype was recorded many times. The antigen is undetermined. Unique molecular identifiers had been added to the TCR beta cDNA libraries. MiXCR, applied by TCRdb to the PCR reads, yields one record per CDR3 protein. The table lists approximately 250,000 distinct CDR3 sequences, 36% of them singletons, with 4% to 6% in the top ten. This TCR was sampled from a girl under 18 with multiple sclerosis. The chain employs TRBV7-9 and TRBJ2-5; D gene uncertain. Sequencing used blood. The CDR3 protein is CASSSTDGKGKETQYF. DNA of the CDR3: TGTGCCAGCAGCTCAACGGATGGAAAGGGCAAAGAGACCCAGTACTTC.